A selection of T cell receptor beta chains follows, all from one sample in a study of T-cell reconstitution after alpha-beta-depleted transplantation in children. MiXCR was run by TCRdb on the PCR reads, yielding one entry per CDR3 protein. This sample has around 200,000 distinct CDR3 sequences; approximately 9% occur once, and the top ten carry 5.5% to 8%. The sample was PBMCs from the stem cell graft donor, taken from the stem cell graft. The receptors derive from a human donor who donated a stem cell graft to a child with acute lymphoblastic leukemia. The CDR3 runs from the conserved cysteine through the conserved F or W. The D gene is left open where the match is weak. For some rows the clone size is stated as once, few or many, or as a class when expanded; others skip it.

size: NA; J: TRBJ1-1; D: NA; V: TRBV10-2; CDR3: CASSEEGTEAFF; DNA: TGCGCCAGCAGTGAGGAAGGGACGGAAGCTTTCTTT
size: many; J: TRBJ2-7; D: TRBD2; V: TRBV12-3/TRBV12-4; CDR3: CASSSTSEGAYEQYF; DNA: TGTGCCAGCAGCTCCACTAGCGAAGGAGCCTACGAGCAGTACTTC
size: many; J: TRBJ2-7; D: NA; V: TRBV7-2; CDR3: CASSLGEDREQYF; DNA: TGTGCCAGCAGCTTAGGGGAGGACAGGGAGCAGTACTTC
size: NA; J: TRBJ2-3; D: NA; V: TRBV15; CDR3: CATSRGGKSTDTQYF; DNA: TGTGCCACCTCACGGGGCGGGAAAAGCACAGATACGCAGTATTTT
size: once; J: TRBJ1-4; D: NA; V: TRBV6-1; CDR3: CASSEPPPRQNEKLFF; DNA: TGTGCCAGCAGCGAACCCCCTCCTAGACAGAATGAAAAACTGTTTTTT
size: NA; J: TRBJ2-7; D: NA; V: TRBV20-1; CDR3: CSARGGPYEQYF; DNA: TGCAGTGCTAGAGGCGGACCCTACGAGCAGTACTTC
size: many; J: TRBJ1-1; D: NA; V: TRBV7-9; CDR3: CASSPKGTEAFF; DNA: TGTGCCAGCAGCCCCAAAGGGACGGAAGCTTTCTTT
size: NA; J: TRBJ1-1; D: TRBD1; V: TRBV18; CDR3: CASSQRWGTGFTEAFF; DNA: TGTGCCAGCTCACAGCGGTGGGGGACAGGGTTCACTGAAGCTTTCTTT
size: few; J: TRBJ1-2; D: NA; V: TRBV4-2; CDR3: CASSQDRSGRVSYGYTF; DNA: TGTGCCAGCAGCCAGGACCGCAGTGGGCGGGTTTCGTATGGCTACACCTTC
size: NA; J: TRBJ2-7; D: NA; V: TRBV29-1; CDR3: CSVARRGAYEQYF; DNA: TGCAGCGTTGCCAGACGCGGAGCCTACGAGCAGTACTTC
size: few; J: TRBJ1-2; D: TRBD1; V: TRBV5-8; CDR3: CASSRTGNYGYTF; DNA: TGTGCCAGCAGCCGGACAGGGAACTATGGCTACACCTTC
size: few; J: TRBJ2-1; D: TRBD2; V: TRBV5-1; CDR3: CASSLVDSGGPYNEQFF; DNA: TGCGCCAGCAGCTTGGTGGATAGCGGGGGGCCCTACAATGAGCAGTTCTTC
size: many; J: TRBJ1-1; D: NA; V: TRBV5-5; CDR3: CASSPDGNTEAFF; DNA: TGTGCCAGCAGTCCGGACGGGAACACTGAAGCTTTCTTT
size: NA; J: TRBJ1-5; D: NA; V: TRBV29-1; CDR3: CSVEGHQPQHF; DNA: TGCAGCGTTGAGGGGCATCAGCCCCAGCATTTT
size: many; J: TRBJ2-1; D: NA; V: TRBV2; CDR3: CASIFLEGLYNEQFF; DNA: TGTGCCAGCATATTTCTAGAGGGGCTATACAATGAGCAGTTCTTC